This T cell receptor beta chain is drawn from a study of blood T cell repertoires in COVID-19. In the original workflow: Reference gene primers were amplified, and this amplification served to estimate nucleated cell counts. Here immunoSEQ multiplex PCR was the method, and the copy in TCRdb shows in-frame clones only, minus some. V, J and clone size were drawn from that table, and D and trimming were deduced from the DNA. The sample yields 100,000 or so clones, roughly 80% seen once. V shed 5 bases, J shed 7 bases, and the junction held 2 bases outside the gene matches. CDR3 length equals 13 residues. Germline-derived CDR1 and CDR2 are SNHLY and FYNNEI. In this sample, this clone turned up a few times.

The V gene is TRBV2, the J gene TRBJ1-6, with 7 bases fitting TRBD1. Sequenced input: peripheral blood. The origin of this receptor is a woman aged 55-75 years with acute or convalescent COVID-19. CDR3 loop: CASSRQGNSPLHF. The CDR3 bases are TGTGCCAGCAGTCGACAGGGAAATTCACCCCTCCACTTT.